These T cell receptor beta chains were read from a single sample in a study of control samples from healthy donors and cancer patients. Produced via immunoSEQ multiplex PCR; TCRdb's table is partial and in-frame only. Of 100,000 to 150,000 clones listed, around 90% are singletons. Specimen: blood. The receptors shown here come from a man in his forties in good health. Both conserved end residues are part of each CDR3. The D gene is left open where the match is weak. The size field is filled for only some rows; it gives once, few, many or a size class.

>TRBJ1-2|few|TRBD1|TRBV30
TGTGCCTGGAGAGCCGGGACAGGGGACTATGGCTACACCTTC
CAWRAGTGDYGYTF
>TRBJ2-5|.|.|TRBV5-1
TGCGCCAGCAGCTTGAGTCTGGAGACCCAGTACTTC
CASSLSLETQYF
>TRBJ2-1|.|.|TRBV7-2
TGTGCCAGCAGCGAGGGCACGGGTTCTTACAATGAGCAGTTCTTC
CASSEGTGSYNEQFF
>TRBJ1-1|.|.|TRBV7-9
TGTGCCAGCAGCTCCGGACAGAACACTGAAGCTTTCTTT
CASSSGQNTEAFF
>TRBJ1-4|.|.|TRBV4-2
TGTGCCAGCAGCCAAGAAGACGGCGGCGAGAATGAAAAACTGTTTTTT
CASSQEDGGENEKLFF
>TRBJ2-5|.|TRBD2|TRBV5-4
TGTGCCAGCAGCCCAGGGACTAGCGGGGGGGCTCAGGAGACCCAGTACTTC
CASSPGTSGGAQETQYF
>TRBJ2-7|.|TRBD1|TRBV27
TGTGCCAGCAGTTTAACAGGGGGGACAACCTACGAGCAGTACTTC
CASSLTGGTTYEQYF
>TRBJ2-3|once|.|TRBV5-4
TGTGCCAGCAGTTTTGGGTACTGGGGGGCCGGGGGAGATACGCAGTATTTT
CASSFGYWGAGGDTQYF
>TRBJ2-7|.|.|TRBV4-1
TGCGCCAGCAGCCAAGATTGGGGGCCGACACCCTACGAGCAGTACTTC
CASSQDWGPTPYEQYF
>TRBJ2-5|.|TRBD2|TRBV5-5
TGTGCCAGCAGCTTGGGGCTAGCGGGGACCCAGTACTTC
CASSLGLAGTQYF
>TRBJ1-5|once|.|TRBV6-2/TRBV6-3
TGTGCCAGCAGTTACAGCAGTCCAAATCAGCCCCAGCATTTT
CASSYSSPNQPQHF
>TRBJ2-2|.|.|TRBV25-1
TGTGCCAGCAGTGATTTAGGGTCAGGGAGATCCGGGGAGCTGTTTTTT
CASSDLGSGRSGELFF
>TRBJ1-4|.|.|TRBV6-1
TGTGCCAGCAGTGATTCGACAGATGAAAAACTGTTTTTT
CASSDSTDEKLFF
>TRBJ1-2|.|.|TRBV28
TGTGCCAGCAGTTTACTTGGGGAGCGCTATGGCTACACCTTC
CASSLLGERYGYTF
>TRBJ2-7|.|.|TRBV5-8
TGTGCCAGCAGCTTGTCGGGGCAGTACTTC
CASSLSGQYF
>TRBJ1-1|.|TRBD1|TRBV11-2
TGTGCCAGCAGCTTGCTTCCGGGACAGGGGAACACTGAAGCTTTCTTT
CASSLLPGQGNTEAFF
>TRBJ1-1|.|.|TRBV5-1
TGCGCCAGCAGGTCGAACAGGGAGAACACTGAAGCTTTCTTT
CASRSNRENTEAFF
>TRBJ2-2|once|.|TRBV21-1
TGTGCCAGCAGCAAGTGGAGGGGGAGGGGCGGGGAGCTGTTTTTT
CASSKWRGRGGELFF
>TRBJ1-1|.|.|TRBV5-5
TGTGCCAGCAGCCCGGGGTTGGGGACTGAAGCTTTCTTT
CASSPGLGTEAFF
>TRBJ2-6|.|.|TRBV18
TGTGCCAGCTCACCACGGGACAACTCTGGGGCCAACGTCCTGACTTTC
CASSPRDNSGANVLTF
>TRBJ2-5|once|TRBD2|TRBV11-2
TGTGCCAGCAGCTTTCGGCCAGCGGGGGGAATAGAGACCCAGTACTTC
CASSFRPAGGIETQYF
>TRBJ1-2|.|.|TRBV4-1
TGCGCCAGCAGCCTTCGGACAGAATCGACCGGCTACACCTTC
CASSLRTESTGYTF
>TRBJ2-3|.|TRBD2|TRBV11-2
TGTGCCAGCAGCTTCGGACTAGCGGAGGCCACAGATACGCAGTATTTT
CASSFGLAEATDTQYF
>TRBJ2-1|.|.|TRBV14
TGTGCCAGCAGCCAAGAAGGGGGTTGGACCTACAATGAGCAGTTCTTC
CASSQEGGWTYNEQFF
>TRBJ1-2|.|.|TRBV6-4
TGTGCCAGCAGTGACTCGAGGGGAGCCTATGGCTACACCTTC
CASSDSRGAYGYTF
>TRBJ1-3|.|.|TRBV5-6
TGTGCCAGCAGCCCCCGGCGGACGGCCCCAAACACCATATATTTT
CASSPRRTAPNTIYF
>TRBJ2-3|.|.|TRBV6-6
TGTGCCAGCCGAGGATGGACAGATACGCAGTATTTT
CASRGWTDTQYF
>TRBJ2-5|.|.|TRBV28
TGTGCCAGCAGTTTTAAGGGGGGAGGGGGGGAGACCCAGTACTTC
CASSFKGGGGETQYF
>TRBJ1-1|.|.|TRBV21-1
TGTGCCAGCAGCAAAGTACGGGACAGGGGCGGCAGGACTGAAGCTTTCTTT
CASSKVRDRGGRTEAFF
>TRBJ1-2|.|.|TRBV9
TGTGCCAGCAGCGTAGCTTTTAACCTTCCGGATGGCTACACCTTC
CASSVAFNLPDGYTF
>TRBJ2-7|.|.|TRBV20-1
TGCAGTGCTAGTTGGTTGGGTTACGAGCAGTACTTC
CSASWLGYEQYF
>TRBJ1-5|few|.|TRBV5-4
TGTGCCAGCAGCTTGATGGCTGGCAATCAGCCCCAGCATTTT
CASSLMAGNQPQHF
>TRBJ1-5|.|.|TRBV5-1
TGCGCCAGCAGCTTGGCCGGGGGTAATCAGCCCCAGCATTTT
CASSLAGGNQPQHF
>TRBJ2-7|.|.|TRBV6-6
TGTGCCAGCAGCCGGGACATCCTAACCTACGAGCAGTACTTC
CASSRDILTYEQYF
>TRBJ1-1|.|.|TRBV19
TGTGCCAGTAGACAGGGACAATATGTTGAAGCTTTCTTT
CASRQGQYVEAFF
>TRBJ1-1|.|TRBD1|TRBV5-5
TGTGCCAGCAGCCCTACAGGGGCCAACGGTGAAGCTTTCTTT
CASSPTGANGEAFF
>TRBJ2-4|.|.|TRBV27
TGTGCCAGCAGGGACTTATCTGTGGGAGATTGGGCCAAAAACATTCAGTACTTC
CASRDLSVGDWAKNIQYF
>TRBJ2-7|.|.|TRBV28
TGTGCCAGCAGAGAGAGACAGGAAAACTACTACGAGCAGTACTTC
CASRERQENYYEQYF
>TRBJ2-3|.|.|TRBV24-1
TGTGCCACCAGTGATCCAAGGGTTGGGTCAGATACGCAGTATTTT
CATSDPRVGSDTQYF
>TRBJ2-7|.|TRBD1|TRBV2
TGTGCCAGCATCCGGGACAGGGGGAGCTCCTACGAGCAGTACTTC
CASIRDRGSSYEQYF
>TRBJ1-6|.|TRBD1|TRBV6-5
TGTGCCAGCAGTTTGGGACAGAATAATTCACCCCTCCACTTT
CASSLGQNNSPLHF
>TRBJ2-7|.|.|TRBV28
TGTGCCAGCAGTGCCCCCGGGGCAGGGAGATCCTACGAGCAGTACTTC
CASSAPGAGRSYEQYF
>TRBJ1-3|.|.|TRBV27
TGTGCCAGCGCTACCTTGGGCTCTGGAAACACCATATATTTT
CASATLGSGNTIYF
>TRBJ2-7|.|.|TRBV5-1
TGCGCCAGCAGCTTGGACCTTTTTACCTACGAGCAGTACTTC
CASSLDLFTYEQYF
>TRBJ2-5|.|TRBD2|TRBV7-3
TGTGCCAGCAGCCCCTCGACTAGCGGGGGGTGGGAGACCCAGTACTTC
CASSPSTSGGWETQYF
>TRBJ1-1|.|.|TRBV15
TGTGCCACCACTGACTCGTGGGGAGCTGAAGCTTTCTTT
CATTDSWGAEAFF
>TRBJ2-3|.|TRBD1|TRBV11-1
TGTGCCAGCAGCTTTTCGGACAGGGTGACAGATACGCAGTATTTT
CASSFSDRVTDTQYF
>TRBJ2-7|.|.|TRBV10-1
TGCGCCAGCAGTGAAACCGGAGGGGCTAGAGGCGAGCAGTACTTC
CASSETGGARGEQYF
>TRBJ2-3|.|TRBD2|TRBV2
TGTGCCAGCAGTGGTGGGCGGGGGGCAGCAGATACGCAGTATTTT
CASSGGRGAADTQYF
>TRBJ2-5|.|.|TRBV30
TGTGCCTGGAGGCACAAGGGGGGGGCCCCCATCCGCCAAGAGACCCAGTACTTC
CAWRHKGGAPIRQETQYF
>TRBJ1-5|few|.|TRBV30
TGTGCCTGGAGTGTAGGAGCAGGGACCAATCAGCCCCAGCATTTT
CAWSVGAGTNQPQHF